These 13 T cell receptor beta chains share one sample of origin, sequenced in a study of spatial heterogeneity in lung cancer. TCRdb reprocessed the 5' RACE reads with MiXCR, giving one entry per CDR3 protein. The repertoire holds around 2,700 distinct CDR3 sequences, about 12% seen once, with 37% in the top ten. Time point reported: sample taken at primary tumor resection. TCRs were sequenced from unsorted whole RNA of tumor, nontumor lung or PBMC. The input for sequencing was normal lung tissue next to the tumor, taken at surgery. These TCRs come from a male donor with early-stage non-small cell lung cancer.

By frequency in the sample, this clonotype is medium-sized. J is TRBJ1-2 and V is TRBV12-3 or TRBV12-4; no definite D call. The V and J ends lost 6 bases and 0 bases respectively, with 11 bases between them. The CDR3 runs 14 residues. The CDR3 protein is CASSARRANYGYTF. The DNA of the CDR3 is TGTGCCAGCAGCGCTCGAAGAGCTAACTATGGCTACACCTTC.

Relative to its sample, this clonotype is medium-sized (0.01 to 0.1%). The chain couples TRBV10-3 to TRBJ1-1; tentatively, D is TRBD1 (5 bases). V dropped 6 bases and J dropped 1 base, with 12 bases sitting between them. CDR1 is ENHRY, CDR2 SYGVKD, per germline. This CDR3 has 14 residues. CDR3 sequence reads: CAIRPSGQNTEAFF. The CDR3 nucleotides read TGTGCCATCAGGCCCTCTGGACAGAACACTGAAGCTTTCTTT.

The sample holds many counts of this clonotype. This chain connects TRBV20-1 to TRBJ2-1; D remains unclear. CDR1 and CDR2 (germline): DFQATT, SNEGSKA (reference sequence). Trimming shortened V by 5 bases and J by 6 bases, and 17 bases separated the two germline ends. CDR3 length equals 14 residues. CDR3 nucleotides: TGCAGTGCTTCCTCCCCCAAGGCGGCCAATGAGCAGTTCTTC. Translating it yields CSASSPKAANEQFF.

The table lists this clonotype with many counts. The chain employs TRBV3-1 and TRBJ2-3; D may be TRBD2 (6 bases). The V gene lost 4 bases and the J gene lost 2 bases, with 13 bases spanning the gap. Germline CDR1 and CDR2: LGHDT and YNNKEL (reference sequence). CDR3 length: 15 residues. The CDR3 DNA reads as TGTGCCAGCAGCCCTGGCGCGGGGACCACAGATACGCAGTATTTT. Translation: CASSPGAGTTDTQYF.

This clonotype is categorized as medium-sized (0.01 to 0.1%). The chain is built from TRBV6-2 or TRBV6-3 and TRBJ1-4; no definite D call. V was clipped by 6 bases and J by 5 bases, with 4 bases between them. The CDR3 has 11 residues. Germline assignment: CDR1 MNHEY and CDR2 SVGEGT. CDR3 coding DNA: TGTGCCAGCAGCAGAAATGAAAAACTGTTTTTT. Its translation: CASSRNEKLFF.

This clonotype was found many times. The chain employs TRBV9 and TRBJ2-7; D is tentatively TRBD1 or TRBD2 (6 bases each). Germline V gene sequence: CDR1 SGDLS, CDR2 YYNGEE. The CDR3 length is 16 residues. The V end was cut by 3 bases, the J end by 0 bases, with 16 bases between. Written as DNA, the CDR3 is TGTGCCAGCAGCGAGGGGGGCGGCCCGAGCTCCTACGAGCAGTACTTC. It is translated as CASSEGGGPSSYEQYF.

This clonotype was seen repeatedly, ten times or more. This chain joins TRBV20-1 and TRBJ1-1; 7 bases are a match to TRBD1. Germline CDR1 reads DFQATT; CDR2 reads SNEGSKA (reference sequence). The J segment lost 1 base and the V segment lost 5 bases, leaving 4 bases of the junction unmatched. This CDR3 has 13 residues. In DNA, the CDR3 is TGCAGTGCTGTGGGACAGTGGAACACTGAAGCTTTCTTT. It encodes CSAVGQWNTEAFF.

In its sample, this clonotype is medium-sized. V and J are TRBV28 and TRBJ2-1; unclear D gene. The V gene's germline CDR1 is MDHEN and CDR2 SYDVKM. Between the trimmed V and J ends, which lost 4 bases and 5 bases, there was a span of 15 bases. The CDR3 has 15 amino acids. The CDR3 nucleotides are TGTGCCAGCAGTTCGATCGACACCCTCCACAATGAGCAGTTCTTC. It specifies CASSSIDTLHNEQFF.

The chain employs TRBV5-1 and TRBJ1-1; D call uncertain. The CDR3 extends over 13 amino acids. Germline V gene sequence: CDR1 SGHRS, CDR2 YFSETQ. V was clipped by 3 bases and J by 3 bases, with 9 bases between them. The CDR3 bases are TGCGCCAGCAGCTCGGTTCGACACACTGAAGCTTTCTTT. It is translated as CASSSVRHTEAFF.

Within the sample, this clonotype is medium-sized (0.01 to 0.1%). The DNA for the CDR3 is TGTGCCAGCAGCTACACTAGCGGGAGGCCCCGGGGAGATACGCAGTATTTT. It codes for CASSYTSGRPRGDTQYF. The genes are TRBV7-2 and TRBJ2-3; the match to TRBD2 covers 12 bases. The germline V gene has CDR1 SGHTA and CDR2 FQGNSA. V gave up 4 bases and J gave up 5 bases; unmatched junction bases: 10. The CDR3 has 17 residues.

This clonotype was detected ten times or more. The CDR3 sequence: CASSLADSSGANVLTF. The DNA for the CDR3 is TGTGCCAGCAGTTTAGCAGACAGCTCTGGGGCCAACGTCCTGACTTTC. This rearrangement joins TRBV12-3 or TRBV12-4 to TRBJ2-6; TRBD1 might be the D (5 bases). CDR3 length: 16 amino acids. V shed 0 bases and J shed 0 bases, with 6 bases lying between them.

Within the sample, this clonotype is medium-sized (0.01 to 0.1%). The DNA of the CDR3 is TGTGCTAGTGGTAAGGACACCACGAACACTGAAGCTTTCTTT. Its translation: CASGKDTTNTEAFF. This sequence joins TRBV12-5 and TRBJ1-1; the D gene is possibly TRBD1 (5 bases). This CDR3 is 14 amino acids long. Germline-derived CDR1 and CDR2 are LGHNT and FRNRAP. The germline V and J ends were trimmed by 5 bases and 1 base, with 11 bases remaining between them.

Sample share makes this clonotype medium-sized. The genes are TRBV2 and TRBJ2-7; no reliable D call. This CDR3 contains 14 residues. Looked up from germline, CDR1 is SNHLY and CDR2 is FYNNEI. Trimming pared 1 base from V and 2 bases from J, leaving 9 bases between. CDR3 sequence: CASSEGLPTYEQYF. For the CDR3, the DNA is TGTGCCAGCAGTGAAGGGCTCCCTACCTACGAGCAGTACTTC.